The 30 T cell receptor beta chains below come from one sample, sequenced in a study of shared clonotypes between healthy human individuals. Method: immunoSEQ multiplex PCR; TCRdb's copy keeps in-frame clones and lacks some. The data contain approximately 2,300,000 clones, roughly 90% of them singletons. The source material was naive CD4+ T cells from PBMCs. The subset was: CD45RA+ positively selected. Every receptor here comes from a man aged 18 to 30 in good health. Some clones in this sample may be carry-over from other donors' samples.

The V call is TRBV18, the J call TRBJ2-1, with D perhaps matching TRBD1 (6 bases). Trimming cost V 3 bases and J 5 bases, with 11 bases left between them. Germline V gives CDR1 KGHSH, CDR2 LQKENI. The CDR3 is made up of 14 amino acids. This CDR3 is CASSPTQGNNEQFF. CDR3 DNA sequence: TGTGCCAGCTCACCCACTCAGGGGAACAATGAGCAGTTCTTC.

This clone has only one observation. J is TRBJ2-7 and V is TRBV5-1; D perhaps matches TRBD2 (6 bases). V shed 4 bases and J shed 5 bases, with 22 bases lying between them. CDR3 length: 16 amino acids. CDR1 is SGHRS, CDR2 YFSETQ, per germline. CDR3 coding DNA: TGCGCCAGCAGCCCCGGCGGGGCCTCCCTAAGGGACGAGCAGTACTTC. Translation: CASSPGGASLRDEQYF.

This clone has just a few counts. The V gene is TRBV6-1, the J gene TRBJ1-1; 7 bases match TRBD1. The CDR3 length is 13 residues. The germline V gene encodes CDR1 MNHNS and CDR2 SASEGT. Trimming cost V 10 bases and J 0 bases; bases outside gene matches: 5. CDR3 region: CATGGQMNTEAFF. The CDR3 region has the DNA TGTGCCACGGGGGGACAGATGAACACTGAAGCTTTCTTT.

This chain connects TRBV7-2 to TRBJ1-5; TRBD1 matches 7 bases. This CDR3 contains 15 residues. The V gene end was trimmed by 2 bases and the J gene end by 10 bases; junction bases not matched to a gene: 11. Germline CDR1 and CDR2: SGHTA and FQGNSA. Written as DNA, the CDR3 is TGTGCCAGCAGCTTAATGACAGGGAGCGCGGGTCCCCAGCATTTT. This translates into CASSLMTGSAGPQHF.

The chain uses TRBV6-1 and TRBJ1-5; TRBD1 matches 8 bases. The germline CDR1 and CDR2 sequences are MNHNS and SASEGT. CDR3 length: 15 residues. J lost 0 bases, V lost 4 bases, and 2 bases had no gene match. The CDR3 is CASSGQGASNQPQHF. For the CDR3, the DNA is TGTGCCAGCAGTGGGCAGGGGGCTAGCAATCAGCCCCAGCATTTT.

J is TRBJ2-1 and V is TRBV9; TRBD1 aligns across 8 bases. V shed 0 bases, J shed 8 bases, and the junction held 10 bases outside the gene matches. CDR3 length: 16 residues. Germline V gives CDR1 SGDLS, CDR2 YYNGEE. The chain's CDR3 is CASSVGVTGVSDEQFF. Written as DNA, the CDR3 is TGTGCCAGCAGCGTAGGTGTGACAGGGGTTAGTGATGAGCAGTTCTTC.

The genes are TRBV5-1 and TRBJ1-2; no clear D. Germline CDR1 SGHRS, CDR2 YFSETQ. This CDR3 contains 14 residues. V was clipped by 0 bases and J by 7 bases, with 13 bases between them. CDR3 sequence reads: CASSLAIGESGYTF. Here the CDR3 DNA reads TGCGCCAGCAGCTTGGCCATTGGCGAAAGTGGCTACACCTTC.

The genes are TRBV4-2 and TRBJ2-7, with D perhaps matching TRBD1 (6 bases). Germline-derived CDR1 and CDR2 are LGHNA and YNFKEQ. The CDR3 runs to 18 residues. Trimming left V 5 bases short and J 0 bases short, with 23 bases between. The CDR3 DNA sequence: TGTGCCAGCAGCATTCGTACCCCGGACAGCCTGAGCTCCTACGAGCAGTACTTC. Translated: CASSIRTPDSLSSYEQYF.

This CDR3 is CASSTPGTSNYEQFF. The CDR3 DNA reads TGTGCCAGCAGTACACCCGGGACTAGTAACTATGAGCAGTTCTTC. The J gene is TRBJ2-1, the V gene TRBV28, with 8 nucleotides matching TRBD2. The CDR3 loop spans 15 amino acids. The V gene end was trimmed by 5 bases and the J gene end by 8 bases; junction bases not matched to a gene: 11. Germline lookup yields CDR1 MDHEN and CDR2 SYDVKM.

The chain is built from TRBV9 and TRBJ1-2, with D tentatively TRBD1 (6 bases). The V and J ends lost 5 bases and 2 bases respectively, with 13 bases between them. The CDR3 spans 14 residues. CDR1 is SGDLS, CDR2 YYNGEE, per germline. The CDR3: CASRGDTGNYGYTF. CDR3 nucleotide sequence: TGTGCCAGCAGGGGGGACACGGGGAACTATGGCTACACCTTC.

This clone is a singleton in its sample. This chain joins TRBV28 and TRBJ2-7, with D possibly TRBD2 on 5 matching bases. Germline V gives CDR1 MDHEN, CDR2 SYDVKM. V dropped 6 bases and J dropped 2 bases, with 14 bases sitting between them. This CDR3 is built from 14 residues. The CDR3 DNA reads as TGTGCCAGCAGCTGGGTGGGAGTAGCCTACGAGCAGTACTTC. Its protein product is CASSWVGVAYEQYF. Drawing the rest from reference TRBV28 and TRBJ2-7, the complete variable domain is DVKVTQSSRYLVKRTGEKVFLECVQDMDHENMFWYRQDPGLGLRLIYFSYDVKMKEKGDIPEGYSVSREKKERFSLILESASTNQTSMYLCASSWVGVAYEQYFGPGTRLTVT.

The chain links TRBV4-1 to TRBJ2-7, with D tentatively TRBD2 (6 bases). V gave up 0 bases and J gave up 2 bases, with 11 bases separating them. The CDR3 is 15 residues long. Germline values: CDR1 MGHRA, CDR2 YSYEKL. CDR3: CASSQDIAGPYEQYF. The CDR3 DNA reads TGCGCCAGCAGCCAAGATATCGCGGGACCCTACGAGCAGTACTTC.

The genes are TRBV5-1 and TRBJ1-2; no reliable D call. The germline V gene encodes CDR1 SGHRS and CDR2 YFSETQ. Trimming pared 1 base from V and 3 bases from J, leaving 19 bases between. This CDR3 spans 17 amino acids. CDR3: CASSLRPDSTSHYGYTF. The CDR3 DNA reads TGCGCCAGCAGCTTGAGACCGGATTCCACCTCTCACTATGGCTACACCTTC. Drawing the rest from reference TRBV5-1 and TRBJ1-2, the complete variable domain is KAGVTQTPRYLIKTRGQQVTLSCSPISGHRSVSWYQQTPGQGLQFLFEYFSETQRNKGNFPGRFSGRQFSNSRSEMNVSTLELGDSALYLCASSLRPDSTSHYGYTFGSGTRLTVV.

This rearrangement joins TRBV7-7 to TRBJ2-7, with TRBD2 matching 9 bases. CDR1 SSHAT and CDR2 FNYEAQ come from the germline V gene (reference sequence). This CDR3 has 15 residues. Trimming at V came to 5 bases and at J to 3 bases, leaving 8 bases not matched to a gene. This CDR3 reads CASSPGLASYYEQYF. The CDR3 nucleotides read TGTGCCAGCAGCCCTGGACTAGCGAGTTACTACGAGCAGTACTTC.

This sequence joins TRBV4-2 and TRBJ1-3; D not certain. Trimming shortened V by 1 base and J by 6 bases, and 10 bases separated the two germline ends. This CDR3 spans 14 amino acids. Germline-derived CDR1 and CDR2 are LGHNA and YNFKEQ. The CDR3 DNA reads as TGTGCCAGCAGCCAAGGGCTACGGGAAAACACCATATATTTT. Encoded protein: CASSQGLRENTIYF.

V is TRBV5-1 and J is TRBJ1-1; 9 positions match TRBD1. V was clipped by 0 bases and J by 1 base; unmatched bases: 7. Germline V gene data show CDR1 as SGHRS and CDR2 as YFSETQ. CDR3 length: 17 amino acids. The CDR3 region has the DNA TGCGCCAGCAGCTTGGCCGCACAGGGGGCTGGGAACACTGAAGCTTTCTTT. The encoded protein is CASSLAAQGAGNTEAFF.

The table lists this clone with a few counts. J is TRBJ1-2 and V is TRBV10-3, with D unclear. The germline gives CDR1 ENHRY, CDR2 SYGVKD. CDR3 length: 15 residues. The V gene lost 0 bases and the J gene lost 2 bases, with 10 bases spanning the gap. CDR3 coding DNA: TGTGCCATCAGTGAGTCGAGATCGGGGAACTATGGCTACACCTTC. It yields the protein CAISESRSGNYGYTF.

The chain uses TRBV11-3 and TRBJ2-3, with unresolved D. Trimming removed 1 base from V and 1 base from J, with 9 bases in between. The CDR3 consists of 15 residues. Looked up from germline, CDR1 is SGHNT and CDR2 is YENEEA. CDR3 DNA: TGTGCCAGCAGCTTAGGTCGCGTGGGCACAGATACGCAGTATTTT. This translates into CASSLGRVGTDTQYF. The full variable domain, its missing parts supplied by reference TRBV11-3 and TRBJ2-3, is EAGVVQSPRYKIIEKKQPVAFWCNPISGHNTLYWYLQNLGQGPELLIRYENEEAVDDSQLPKDRFSAERLKGVDSTLKIQPAELGDSAVYLCASSLGRVGTDTQYFGPGTRLTVL.

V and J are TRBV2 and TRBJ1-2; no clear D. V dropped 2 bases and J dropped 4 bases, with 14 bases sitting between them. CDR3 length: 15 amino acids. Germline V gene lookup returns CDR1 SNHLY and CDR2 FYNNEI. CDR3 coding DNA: TGTGCCAGCAGTGAAATGACACCCCGAACCTATGGCTACACCTTC. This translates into CASSEMTPRTYGYTF.

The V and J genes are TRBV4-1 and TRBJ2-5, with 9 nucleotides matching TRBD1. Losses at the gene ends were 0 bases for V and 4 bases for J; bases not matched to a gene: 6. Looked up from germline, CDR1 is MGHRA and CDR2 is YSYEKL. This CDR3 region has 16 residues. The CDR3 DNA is TGCGCCAGCAGCCAAGATGGGGACAGGGTTCGAGAGACCCAGTACTTC. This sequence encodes CASSQDGDRVRETQYF.

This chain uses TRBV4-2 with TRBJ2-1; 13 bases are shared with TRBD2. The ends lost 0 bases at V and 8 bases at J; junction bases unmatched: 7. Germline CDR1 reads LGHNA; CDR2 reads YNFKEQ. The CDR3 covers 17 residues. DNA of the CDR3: TGTGCCAGCAGCCAAGACGGACTAGCGGGAGTTCGGGATGAGCAGTTCTTC. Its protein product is CASSQDGLAGVRDEQFF.

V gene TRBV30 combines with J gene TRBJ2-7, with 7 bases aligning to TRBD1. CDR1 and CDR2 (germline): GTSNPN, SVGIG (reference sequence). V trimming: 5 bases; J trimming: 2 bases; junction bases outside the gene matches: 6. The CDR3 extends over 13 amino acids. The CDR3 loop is CAWSTGVAYEQYF. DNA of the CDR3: TGTGCCTGGTCAACAGGGGTCGCCTACGAGCAGTACTTC.

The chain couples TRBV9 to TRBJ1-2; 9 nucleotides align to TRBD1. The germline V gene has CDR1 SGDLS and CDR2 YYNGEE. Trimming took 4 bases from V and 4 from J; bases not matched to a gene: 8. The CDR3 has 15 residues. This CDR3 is CASSRDREGVYGYTF. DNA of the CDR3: TGTGCCAGCAGCCGGGACAGGGAAGGTGTCTATGGCTACACCTTC.

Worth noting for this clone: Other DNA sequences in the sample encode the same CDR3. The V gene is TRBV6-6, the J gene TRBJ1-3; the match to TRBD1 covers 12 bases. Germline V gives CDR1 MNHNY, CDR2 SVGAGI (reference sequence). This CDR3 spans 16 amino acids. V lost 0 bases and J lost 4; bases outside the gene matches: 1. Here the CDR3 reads CASSYSGTGGGNTIYF. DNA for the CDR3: TGTGCCAGCAGTTACTCAGGGACAGGGGGCGGAAACACCATATATTTT.

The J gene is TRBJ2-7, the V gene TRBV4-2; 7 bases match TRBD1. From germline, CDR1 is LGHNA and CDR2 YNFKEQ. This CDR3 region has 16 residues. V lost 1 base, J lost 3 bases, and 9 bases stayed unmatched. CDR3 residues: CASSQGEGQRNYEQYF. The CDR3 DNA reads TGTGCCAGCAGCCAAGGTGAGGGACAGAGGAACTACGAGCAGTACTTC.

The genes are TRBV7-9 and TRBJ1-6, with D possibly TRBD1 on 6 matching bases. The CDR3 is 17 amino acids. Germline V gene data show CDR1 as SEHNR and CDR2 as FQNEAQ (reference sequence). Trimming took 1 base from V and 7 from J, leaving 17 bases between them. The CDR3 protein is CASSLGQGRGGNSPLHF. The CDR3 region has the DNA TGTGCCAGCAGCTTAGGGCAGGGCAGGGGTGGAAATTCACCCCTCCACTTT.

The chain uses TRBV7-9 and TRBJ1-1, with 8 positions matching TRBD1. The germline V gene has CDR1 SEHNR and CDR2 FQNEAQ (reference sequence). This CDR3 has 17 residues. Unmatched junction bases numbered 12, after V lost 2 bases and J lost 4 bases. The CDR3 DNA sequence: TGTGCCAGCAGCTTATTGGGACAGGCCTCTGATGGCACTGAAGCTTTCTTT. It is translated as CASSLLGQASDGTEAFF.

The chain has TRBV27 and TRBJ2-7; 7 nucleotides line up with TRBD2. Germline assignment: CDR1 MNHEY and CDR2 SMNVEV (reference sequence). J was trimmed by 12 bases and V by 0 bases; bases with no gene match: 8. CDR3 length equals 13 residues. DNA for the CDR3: TGTGCCAGCAGTTTATCCTCAGGGAGGGCGCGGTACTTC. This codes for CASSLSSGRARYF.

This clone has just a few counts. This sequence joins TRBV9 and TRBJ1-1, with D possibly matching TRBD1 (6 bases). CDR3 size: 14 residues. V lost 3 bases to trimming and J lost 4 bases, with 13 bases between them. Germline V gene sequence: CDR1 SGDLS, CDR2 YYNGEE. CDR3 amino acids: CASSETGQTTEAFF. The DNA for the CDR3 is TGTGCCAGCAGCGAAACAGGGCAGACCACTGAAGCTTTCTTT.

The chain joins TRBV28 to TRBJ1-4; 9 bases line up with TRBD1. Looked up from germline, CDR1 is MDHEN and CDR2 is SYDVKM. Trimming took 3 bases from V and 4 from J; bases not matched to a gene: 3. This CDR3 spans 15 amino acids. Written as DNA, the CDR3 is TGTGCCAGCAGTTTCCCGGGACAGGGTAATGAAAAACTGTTTTTT. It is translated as CASSFPGQGNEKLFF.